The rows below give T cell receptor beta chains drawn from one sample of a study of early T cells in non-severe SARS-CoV-2 infection. Using its own MiXCR run on the 5' RACE reads, TCRdb lists one record per CDR3 protein. The sample has about 83,000 distinct CDR3 sequences; roughly an eighth are singletons. Sample: whole blood. Receptor source: an adult who was a healthcare worker with PCR-confirmed SARS-CoV-2 infection or an uninfected control (not recorded which). CDR3s include the opening cysteine and the closing phenylalanine or tryptophan. Fields, in order: clone size, V gene, J gene, CDR3 length, D gene, CDR3 protein, CDR3 DNA. The D gene is left open where the match is weak. Clone size is given for some rows only: seen once, a few or many times, or a class if the clone is expanded.

.	TRBV7-2	TRBJ1-1	14	.	CASSLYSGNTEAFF	TGTGCCAGCAGCTTATATTCAGGGAACACTGAAGCTTTCTTT
few	TRBV19	TRBJ2-1	14	TRBD1	CASSNTGGHNEQFF	TGTGCCAGTAGTAATACAGGGGGTCACAATGAGCAGTTCTTC
.	TRBV11-2	TRBJ2-3	16	TRBD2	CASSLMTSGSTDTQYF	TGTGCCAGCAGCTTAATGACTAGCGGAAGCACAGATACGCAGTATTTT
.	TRBV5-5	TRBJ1-1	14	.	CASSLLPGYTEAFF	TGTGCCAGCAGCTTGTTGCCAGGGTACACTGAAGCTTTCTTT
.	TRBV6-5	TRBJ1-1	15	TRBD1	CASSLPGTVAAEAFF	TGTGCCAGCAGTCTCCCCGGGACAGTGGCTGCTGAAGCTTTCTTT
few	TRBV12-3/TRBV12-4	TRBJ1-1	10	.	CASSWTVAFF	TGTGCCAGCAGCTGGACAGTTGCTTTCTTT
few	TRBV20-1	TRBJ2-7	15	TRBD2	CSARRTSGRAYEQYF	TGCAGTGCTAGGAGGACTAGCGGGAGGGCCTACGAGCAGTACTTC
.	TRBV29-1	TRBJ2-1	14	TRBD2	CSVETSGRPNEQFF	TGCAGCGTTGAAACTAGCGGGAGGCCCAATGAGCAGTTCTTC
few	TRBV20-1	TRBJ2-1	15	TRBD1	CSADRGQSSYNEQFF	TGCAGTGCAGATAGGGGACAGTCGTCCTACAATGAGCAGTTCTTC
.	TRBV29-1	TRBJ1-2	14	TRBD1	CSVETGTAVDGYTF	TGCAGCGTTGAAACCGGGACAGCGGTAGATGGCTACACCTTC
.	TRBV20-1	TRBJ2-5	14	.	CSAPLRRDQETQYF	TGCAGTGCTCCCTTGCGACGGGACCAAGAGACCCAGTACTTC
.	TRBV20-1	TRBJ2-3	15	TRBD2	CSATGLAGYTDTQYF	TGCAGTGCTACAGGACTAGCGGGATACACAGATACGCAGTATTTT
few	TRBV5-1	TRBJ1-2	15	TRBD1	CASSLAGGPSYGYTF	TGCGCCAGCAGCTTGGCAGGGGGGCCAAGCTATGGCTACACCTTC
many	TRBV5-5	TRBJ2-3	16	TRBD2	CASSSWTSGRTDTQYF	TGTGCCAGCAGCTCCTGGACTAGCGGGAGGACAGATACGCAGTATTTT
few	TRBV6-6	TRBJ2-1	15	.	CASSFGPSSYNEQFF	TGTGCCAGCAGTTTCGGACCGAGCTCCTACAATGAGCAGTTCTTC
few	TRBV7-2	TRBJ2-3	16	.	CASSLGSGRDTDTQYF	TGTGCCAGCAGCTTGGGAAGCGGCCGTGATACAGATACGCAGTATTTT
few	TRBV7-3	TRBJ2-1	15	.	CASSLGSSVYNEQFF	TGTGCCAGCAGCTTAGGCTCTAGCGTTTACAATGAGCAGTTCTTC
.	TRBV5-1	TRBJ2-3	13	.	CASSPLVLDTQYF	TGCGCCAGCAGCCCGCTAGTGTTAGATACGCAGTATTTT
.	TRBV12-5	TRBJ2-5	14	TRBD2	CASGSGTTQETQYF	TGTGCTAGTGGTTCTGGGACTACCCAAGAGACCCAGTACTTC
.	TRBV30	TRBJ1-2	15	TRBD1	CAWTPGQGASSGYTF	TGTGCCTGGACCCCGGGACAGGGGGCGAGTAGTGGCTACACCTTC
.	TRBV20-1	TRBJ1-6	15	TRBD1	CSARDAAGGLSPLHF	TGCAGTGCTAGAGATGCGGCAGGGGGCTTGTCACCCCTCCACTTT
few	TRBV27	TRBJ2-5	16	TRBD2	CASSVRTSPSQETQYF	TGTGCCAGCAGTGTCAGGACTAGCCCGTCCCAAGAGACCCAGTACTTC
.	TRBV7-2	TRBJ2-5	13	.	CASSSSFGETQYF	TGTGCCAGCAGCTCATCATTCGGAGAGACCCAGTACTTC
.	TRBV6-1	TRBJ2-5	12	.	CASSLAEETQYF	TGTGCCAGCAGTCTCGCGGAAGAGACCCAGTACTTC
.	TRBV5-1	TRBJ2-3	16	TRBD2	CASSLVGREATDTQYF	TGCGCCAGCAGCTTGGTAGGGCGGGAGGCCACAGATACGCAGTATTTT
many	TRBV7-9	TRBJ2-1	14	TRBD2	CASSGRTSGAEQFF	TGTGCCAGCAGCGGGAGGACTAGCGGGGCTGAGCAGTTCTTC
.	TRBV29-1	TRBJ2-7	11	.	CSVTGAHEQYF	TGCAGCGTTACGGGAGCTCACGAGCAGTACTTC
few	TRBV7-9	TRBJ2-2	18	TRBD1	CASSSRRPGTGNTGELFF	TGTGCCAGCAGCTCCCGCCGCCCTGGGACAGGCAACACCGGGGAGCTGTTTTTT
.	TRBV4-2	TRBJ2-1	12	.	CASSQEDGEQFF	TGTGCCAGCAGCCAAGAAGATGGGGAGCAGTTCTTC
.	TRBV7-9	TRBJ2-6	16	TRBD1	CASRSSTGPGANVLTF	TGTGCCAGCAGATCCTCGACAGGGCCTGGGGCCAACGTCCTGACTTTC
few	TRBV6-5	TRBJ2-7	13	TRBD1	CASSPTGEDEQYF	TGTGCCAGCAGCCCGACAGGGGAAGACGAGCAGTACTTC
.	TRBV10-3	TRBJ1-2	15	TRBD1	CAISEGTGALYGYTF	TGTGCCATCAGTGAAGGGACAGGGGCATTGTATGGCTACACCTTC
.	TRBV4-1	TRBJ1-5	16	.	CASSQEARGSNQPQHF	TGCGCCAGCAGCCAAGAAGCCCGGGGTAGCAATCAGCCCCAGCATTTT
.	TRBV11-1	TRBJ2-1	15	TRBD2	CASSSPGLGYNEQFF	TGTGCCAGCAGCTCCCCGGGACTAGGGTACAATGAGCAGTTCTTC
.	TRBV5-6	TRBJ1-1	14	.	CASRRWTVNTEAFF	TGTGCCAGCAGACGATGGACAGTGAACACTGAAGCTTTCTTT
.	TRBV6-2/TRBV6-3	TRBJ2-7	12	.	CASRDGAYEQYF	TGTGCCAGTCGGGACGGCGCCTACGAGCAGTACTTC
.	TRBV20-1	TRBJ2-3	15	TRBD2	CSATPSGRGTDTQYF	TGCAGTGCTACCCCTAGCGGGAGGGGGACAGATACGCAGTATTTT
few	TRBV6-2/TRBV6-3	TRBJ2-2	17	TRBD2	CASSRGLAGGGPGELFF	TGTGCCAGCAGCCGAGGACTAGCGGGAGGAGGCCCCGGGGAGCTGTTTTTT
.	TRBV4-1	TRBJ1-1	15	.	CASSQDVRRWTEAFF	TGCGCCAGCAGCCAAGATGTAAGGAGGTGGACTGAAGCTTTCTTT
many	TRBV6-6	TRBJ2-1	14	TRBD2	CASTTSGEGNEQFF	TGTGCCAGCACCACCAGCGGGGAAGGGAATGAGCAGTTCTTC
.	TRBV20-1	TRBJ1-2	12	.	CSALQGSYGYTF	TGCAGTGCCCTACAGGGCAGCTATGGCTACACCTTC
few	TRBV7-9	TRBJ2-7	15	.	CASSLVQGQGHEQYF	TGTGCCAGCAGCTTAGTCCAGGGACAAGGCCACGAGCAGTACTTC
few	TRBV6-6	TRBJ1-4	12	TRBD1	CASSETGEKLFF	TGTGCCAGCAGCGAGACAGGGGAAAAACTGTTTTTT
few	TRBV6-2/TRBV6-3	TRBJ2-5	17	.	CASSYLFMGPFEETQYF	TGTGCCAGCAGTTACCTGTTTATGGGCCCCTTCGAAGAGACCCAGTACTTC
.	TRBV7-9	TRBJ1-1	14	TRBD1	CASSSISGGAEAFF	TGTGCCAGCAGCTCAATCTCAGGGGGGGCTGAAGCTTTCTTT
.	TRBV20-1	TRBJ1-5	15	.	CSAHDGGRSNQPQHF	TGCAGTGCTCACGACGGAGGACGTAGCAATCAGCCCCAGCATTTT
few	TRBV20-1	TRBJ1-1	14	.	CSAENRASKTEAFF	TGCAGTGCAGAGAACAGGGCCAGTAAGACTGAAGCTTTCTTT
many	TRBV3-1	TRBJ2-6	13	.	CASSQAGANVLTF	TGTGCCAGCAGCCAGGCTGGGGCCAACGTCCTGACTTTC
.	TRBV20-1	TRBJ1-5	13	.	CSARQHSNQPQHF	TGCAGTGCTAGACAACATAGCAATCAGCCCCAGCATTTT
many	TRBV5-4	TRBJ2-6	15	TRBD1	CASSSQGAGANVLTF	TGTGCCAGCAGTTCACAGGGGGCTGGGGCCAACGTCCTGACTTTC
few	TRBV10-3	TRBJ2-7	15	.	CAISEFTVSSYEQYF	TGTGCCATCAGTGAGTTTACGGTTAGCTCCTACGAGCAGTACTTC